The clone carrying this TCR beta chain occurred many times. Its antigen remains unknown. This sample was taken from a study of identical twins. Findings of the study overall: Researchers reported excess low generation probability among twin-shared out-of-frame alpha sequences.

The CDR3 has 15 residues. The V gene end was trimmed by 9 bases and the J gene end by 1 base; junction bases not matched to a gene: 11. Germline CDR1 SGHDT, CDR2 YYEEEE. In TCRdb, the 5' RACE reads were re-called with MiXCR into one record per CDR3 protein. The repertoire holds under 300,000 distinct CDR3 sequences, with about 8.3% as singletons. In addition, the sample was reused for a study of yellow fever vaccine responses in identical twins.

The origin of this receptor is a woman younger than 30 in good health. The rearrangement joins TRBV5-6 to TRBJ2-5; 8 nucleotides match TRBD1. The sample was CD8+ T cells sorted from blood. The DNA of the CDR3 is TGTGCCACCCTTCAGACAGGGGAGTCCCAAGAGACCCAGTACTTC. Translation: CATLQTGESQETQYF.